This T cell receptor (beta chain) was sequenced in a study of T cell changes during pregnancy in multiple sclerosis. Method: immunoSEQ multiplex PCR; TCRdb's copy keeps in-frame clones and lacks some. The sample includes 60,000 to 90,000 clones, 90% to 95% seen only once; the top ten take around 2.6%. This sequence originates from a female donor in good health, enrolled as a control in a pregnancy study. The sample in question was peripheral blood, obtained after pregnancy.

The CDR3 nucleotides read TGTGCCAGCAGCTTGGTATCGGTCACGGGTCGCTACACCTTC. It encodes CASSLVSVTGRYTF. This chain connects TRBV5-6 to TRBJ1-2, with unresolved D. The CDR3 spans 14 residues. V was clipped by 0 bases and J by 9 bases, with 15 bases between them. CDR1 is SGHDT and CDR2 is YYEEEE in the germline V gene.